The next 19 T cell receptor beta chains were all read from a single sample in a study of T cell changes during pregnancy in multiple sclerosis. Clones were read by immunoSEQ multiplex PCR, and TCRdb kept only the in-frame ones, dropping some. The sample shows more than 30,000 clones, around 89% of them seen only once. Sequenced material: CD4+ T cells from peripheral blood mononuclear cells, taken in the third trimester of pregnancy. These receptors were obtained from a female donor in good health, enrolled as a control in a pregnancy study.

The genes are TRBV28 and TRBJ2-3; TRBD2 matches at 16 bases. J lost 1 base, V lost 3 bases, and 7 bases had no gene match. Germline loops: CDR1 MDHEN, CDR2 SYDVKM. CDR3 length: 19 amino acids. This CDR3 reads CASSFPGLAGGPGTDTQYF. In DNA form, the CDR3 reads TGTGCCAGCAGTTTCCCGGGACTAGCGGGGGGGCCGGGCACAGATACGCAGTATTTT. The variable domain in full, with the rest retrieved from reference TRBV28 and TRBJ2-3, is DVKVTQSSRYLVKRTGEKVFLECVQDMDHENMFWYRQDPGLGLRLIYFSYDVKMKEKGDIPEGYSVSREKKERFSLILESASTNQTSMYLCASSFPGLAGGPGTDTQYFGPGTRLTVL.

This chain uses TRBV13 with TRBJ2-7, with TRBD2 matching over 11 bases. The germline V gene has CDR1 PRHDT and CDR2 FYEKMQ (reference sequence). The CDR3 has 15 residues. V gave up 5 bases and J gave up 9 bases; unmatched junction bases: 12. Here the CDR3 reads CASSPGLAVMDAQYF. The CDR3 DNA reads as TGTGCCAGCAGCCCGGGACTAGCGGTCATGGATGCGCAGTACTTC.

The J gene is TRBJ1-4, the V gene TRBV18; TRBD1 is a possible D gene (5 bases). CDR1 is KGHSH and CDR2 is LQKENI in the germline V gene. This CDR3 has 17 amino acids. V lost 1 base and J 3 bases, leaving 15 bases between the germline ends. DNA for the CDR3: TGTGCCAGCTCACCACGGGCACAGGCGAACTCTAATGAAAAACTGTTTTTT. Its translation: CASSPRAQANSNEKLFF.

This rearrangement joins TRBV5-1 to TRBJ2-1; 9 bases agree with TRBD2. CDR3 length: 16 residues. V shed 2 bases, J shed 7 bases, and the junction held 10 bases outside the gene matches. Germline V gene lookup returns CDR1 SGHRS and CDR2 YFSETQ. The CDR3 reads CASSFSGGGAANEQFF. CDR3 coding DNA: TGCGCCAGCAGCTTTAGCGGCGGGGGGGCGGCTAATGAGCAGTTCTTC.

The CDR3: CASSPPNGDYGYTF. The CDR3 DNA follows: TGTGCCAGCTCACCACCGAACGGGGACTATGGCTACACCTTC. V gene TRBV18 combines with J gene TRBJ1-2, with D uncertain. Germline CDR1 reads KGHSH; CDR2 reads LQKENI. The ends were cut back, 0 bases at V and 3 bases at J, with 8 bases in the middle. The CDR3 has 14 amino acids.

This clone was recorded only once. The chain joins TRBV10-3 to TRBJ2-7; weak D call: TRBD1 (5 bases). Germline V gives CDR1 ENHRY, CDR2 SYGVKD. The CDR3 runs to 12 residues. The ends were cut back, 7 bases at V and 9 bases at J, with 16 bases in the middle. CDR3 amino acids: CAIKEGDLGQYF. CDR3 in DNA: TGTGCCATCAAAGAAGGGGATCTGGGGCAGTACTTC.

The rearrangement joins TRBV6-5 to TRBJ2-7, with 7 bases aligning to TRBD1. After removal of 5 bases from V and 3 bases from J, the junction contained 10 bases not matched to a gene. Per germline, CDR1 MNHEY and CDR2 SVGAGI. The CDR3 covers 15 residues. The CDR3 coding sequence is TGTGCCAGCAGTCATTTCCCCGGGACAGTCTACGAGCAGTACTTC. As protein: CASSHFPGTVYEQYF.

The chain employs TRBV21-1 and TRBJ2-4; the D call TRBD1 from the table was never checked on the DNA. TRBV21-1 is designated a pseudogene. This CDR3 spans 19 amino acids. In DNA, the CDR3 is TGTGCCAGCAGCAATCCTCGGACAGGGTTACCAAAAGCCAAAAACATTCAGTACTTC. It encodes CASSNPRTGLPKAKNIQYF.

V is TRBV10-3 and J is TRBJ2-6, with 7 bases identical to TRBD2. V trimming: 6 bases; J trimming: 3 bases; junction bases outside the gene matches: 8. The CDR3 is made up of 16 amino acids. Germline CDR1 is ENHRY and CDR2 is SYGVKD. CDR3 sequence: CAISPGGGVGANVLTF. The DNA of the CDR3 is TGTGCCATCAGCCCGGGAGGAGGGGTTGGGGCCAACGTCCTGACTTTC.

The CDR3 loop reads CASSGRGNAGEQYF. In DNA form, the CDR3 reads TGCGCCAGCAGCGGGAGGGGTAACGCGGGTGAGCAGTACTTC. The rearrangement links TRBV5-1 to TRBJ2-7, with 7 positions matching TRBD2. The V gene's germline CDR1 is SGHRS and CDR2 YFSETQ. J was trimmed by 7 bases and V by 4 bases; bases with no gene match: 11. The CDR3 is 14 amino acids.

The chain uses TRBV5-1 and TRBJ1-1, with D tentatively TRBD1 (5 bases). The CDR3 is made up of 13 amino acids. Germline V gene data show CDR1 as SGHRS and CDR2 as YFSETQ. Trimming removed 3 bases from V and 5 bases from J, with 11 bases in between. This CDR3 reads CASSSQGGTEAFF. CDR3 DNA sequence: TGCGCCAGCAGCTCCCAGGGTGGTACTGAAGCTTTCTTT.

This clone occurred once. The gene calls are TRBV30 and TRBJ2-7; D might be TRBD2 (5 bases). V was trimmed by 3 bases and J by 7 bases, leaving 10 bases between them. The CDR3 extends over 11 amino acids. Germline CDR1 is GTSNPN and CDR2 is SVGIG (reference sequence). The CDR3 is CAWRFEREQYF. The CDR3 nucleotides read TGTGCCTGGAGGTTCGAGCGGGAGCAGTACTTC.

The genes are TRBV11-3 and TRBJ1-5; maybe TRBD1 (6 bases). The germline V gene has CDR1 SGHNT and CDR2 YENEEA. The CDR3 spans 15 residues. With 5 bases removed from V and 6 bases from J, the gap between germline ends came to 17 bases. The CDR3 region has the DNA TGTGCCAGCAGCCCAATCACCCACAGGGCTCAGCCCCAGCATTTT. It yields the protein CASSPITHRAQPQHF.

The chain is built from TRBV4-1 and TRBJ1-4; a possible D gene is TRBD1 (6 bases). The CDR3 loop spans 15 amino acids. Trimming cost V 1 base and J 0 bases, with 6 bases left between them. CDR1 and CDR2 (germline): MGHRA, YSYEKL. The CDR3 coding sequence is TGCGCCAGCAGCCAAGGGACAGCAACTAATGAAAAACTGTTTTTT. Its translation: CASSQGTATNEKLFF.

The CDR3 DNA follows: TGTGCCTGGAATCTAGCGGGGGGGTCCACAGATACGCAGTATTTT. Amino acids: CAWNLAGGSTDTQYF. This chain uses TRBV30 with TRBJ2-3; the match to TRBD2 covers 12 bases. Germline CDR1 GTSNPN, CDR2 SVGIG (reference sequence). The CDR3 length is 15 residues. Trimming took 4 bases from V and 2 from J; bases not matched to a gene: 4.

This chain joins TRBV9 and TRBJ2-3, with D possibly being TRBD2 (7 bases). The CDR3 covers 15 residues. Per germline, CDR1 SGDLS and CDR2 YYNGEE. Trimming cost V 4 bases and J 5 bases, with 17 bases left between them. The CDR3 reads CASSLDGGAIDTQYF. For the CDR3, the DNA is TGTGCCAGCAGCCTAGATGGGGGGGCCATAGATACGCAGTATTTT.

The chain has TRBV7-8 and TRBJ2-7; 14 nucleotides align to TRBD2. This CDR3 is built from 17 residues. Germline values: CDR1 SGHVS, CDR2 FQNEAQ. V was pared by 5 bases and J by 4 bases, with 10 bases of the junction left unmatched. CDR3 sequence reads: CASSPPRRTSGRYEQYF. CDR3 nucleotides: TGTGCCAGCAGCCCCCCCCGCCGGACTAGCGGGAGGTACGAGCAGTACTTC. Supplemented by reference TRBV7-8 and TRBJ2-7, the full variable domain reads GAGVSQSPRYKVAKRGQDVALRCDPISGHVSLFWYQQALGQGPEFLTYFQNEAQLDKSGLPSDRFFAERPEGSVSTLKIQRTQQEDSAVYLCASSPPRRTSGRYEQYFGPGTRLTVT.

This chain links TRBV5-1 with TRBJ2-1, with TRBD2 matching 10 bases. Germline lookup yields CDR1 SGHRS and CDR2 YFSETQ. The CDR3 totals 16 residues. The V gene end was trimmed by 4 bases and the J gene end by 8 bases; junction bases not matched to a gene: 12. CDR3 sequence reads: CASSLVLAGVSDEQFF. As DNA, the CDR3 is TGCGCCAGCAGCCTCGTCCTAGCGGGAGTAAGCGATGAGCAGTTCTTC.

The V call is TRBV19, the J call TRBJ2-3; no clear D. The CDR3 runs to 13 residues. The V gene's germline CDR1 is LNHDA and CDR2 SQIVND (reference sequence). V was pared by 5 bases and J by 0 bases, with 6 bases between. DNA for the CDR3: TGTGCCAGTAGTTTACTTAGCACAGATACGCAGTATTTT. Protein: CASSLLSTDTQYF.